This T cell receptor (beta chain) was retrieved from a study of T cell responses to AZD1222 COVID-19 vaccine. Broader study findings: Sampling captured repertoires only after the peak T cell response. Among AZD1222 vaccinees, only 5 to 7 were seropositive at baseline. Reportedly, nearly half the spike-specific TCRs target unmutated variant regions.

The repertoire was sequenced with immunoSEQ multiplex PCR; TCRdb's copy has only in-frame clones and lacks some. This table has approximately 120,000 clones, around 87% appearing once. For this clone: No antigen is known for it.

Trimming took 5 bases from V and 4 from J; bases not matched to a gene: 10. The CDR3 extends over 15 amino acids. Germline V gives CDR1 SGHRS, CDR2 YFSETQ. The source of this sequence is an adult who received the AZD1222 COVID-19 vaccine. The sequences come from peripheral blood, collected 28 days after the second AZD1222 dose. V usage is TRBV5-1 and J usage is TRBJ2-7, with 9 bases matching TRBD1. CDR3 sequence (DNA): TGCGCCAGCAGGGAGACAGGGGGAGGGCCGTACGAGCAGTACTTC. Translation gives CASRETGGGPYEQYF. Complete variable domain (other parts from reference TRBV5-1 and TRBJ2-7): KAGVTQTPRYLIKTRGQQVTLSCSPISGHRSVSWYQQTPGQGLQFLFEYFSETQRNKGNFPGRFSGRQFSNSRSEMNVSTLELGDSALYLCASRETGGGPYEQYFGPGTRLTVT.